The 21 T cell receptor beta chains in this list originate from one sample, sequenced in a study of early T cells in non-severe SARS-CoV-2 infection. From the 5' RACE reads, TCRdb called clonotypes with MiXCR, one entry per CDR3 protein. The sample contains about 49,000 distinct CDR3 sequences, under 7.5% of which appear only once. This specimen was whole blood, taken at baseline. The receptors derive from an adult who was a healthcare worker with PCR-confirmed SARS-CoV-2 infection or an uninfected control (not recorded which).

The genes are TRBV20-1 and TRBJ2-3; D ambiguous. Trimming removed 2 bases at V and 4 bases at J, with 13 bases between. The germline V gene has CDR1 DFQATT and CDR2 SNEGSKA (reference sequence). This CDR3 comprises 14 residues. The CDR3 region has the DNA TGCAGTGCTAGATACAGTACGTTTGCAGATACGCAGTATTTT. This translates into CSARYSTFADTQYF.

The chain uses TRBV4-3 and TRBJ2-1; possibly TRBD2 for D (6 bases). V was cut by 1 base and J by 4 bases, with 17 bases left in between. The CDR3 is 17 amino acids. Looked up from germline, CDR1 is LGHNA and CDR2 is YSLEER. CDR3 nucleotides: TGCGCCAGCAGCCAAGCCCACACCGGGAGCAGGTACAATGAGCAGTTCTTC. Its translation: CASSQAHTGSRYNEQFF.

Worth noting for this clonotype: Relative to the germline gene, one junction end is altered; a read error may explain this. The chain joins TRBV18 to TRBJ2-5, with a tentative D call TRBD1 (5 bases). Per germline, CDR1 KGHSH and CDR2 LQKENI. This CDR3 contains 14 residues. The CDR3 nucleotides are TGTGCCTGCTCACCTGGGGCTAGCCAAGAGACCCAGTACTTC. It specifies CACSPGASQETQYF.

The genes are TRBV10-3 and TRBJ1-1, with 7 bases lining up with TRBD1. CDR3 length: 15 residues. Germline loops: CDR1 ENHRY, CDR2 SYGVKD. V shed 8 bases, J shed 2 bases, and the junction held 11 bases outside the gene matches. Written as DNA, the CDR3 is TGTGCCATCCGTAGCAGGACAGGTGGCAACACTGAAGCTTTCTTT. Its protein product is CAIRSRTGGNTEAFF.

In its sample, this clonotype was seen a few times. The genes are TRBV7-6 and TRBJ2-5, with D maybe TRBD1 (5 bases). The length of the CDR3 is 11 residues. CDR1 and CDR2 from the germline V gene are SGHVS and FNYEAQ. V lost 3 bases, J lost 6 bases, and 5 bases lay in between. The CDR3 DNA sequence: TGTGCCAGCAGCTTGGGGCAGACCCAGTACTTC. The encoded protein is CASSLGQTQYF.

The genes are TRBV14 and TRBJ1-6; 8 nucleotides align to TRBD1. CDR1 is SGHDN, CDR2 FVKESK, per germline. J gave up 0 bases and V 4 bases, and 5 bases lay outside the gene matches. The CDR3 has 17 residues. CDR3 in amino acids: CASSRNRGSSYNSPLHF. As DNA, the CDR3 is TGTGCCAGCAGCCGCAACAGGGGGAGCTCCTATAATTCACCCCTCCACTTT.

This clonotype was counted at least ten times. The chain joins TRBV6-2 or TRBV6-3 to TRBJ2-5; D remains unclear. V lost 0 bases, J lost 4 bases, and 6 bases lay in between. CDR1 is MNHEY, CDR2 SVGEGT, per germline. The CDR3 is 13 amino acids. The CDR3 loop is CASSYSETETQYF. In nucleotides, the CDR3 is TGTGCCAGCAGTTACTCCGAGACAGAGACCCAGTACTTC.

As concerns this clonotype: This sequence may be a read error, since a much larger clone differs from it by one base. This rearrangement joins TRBV11-3 to TRBJ2-6; no firm D call. Germline CDR1 SGHNT, CDR2 YENEEA. The CDR3 runs 14 residues. The germline V and J ends were trimmed by 2 bases and 6 bases, with 8 bases remaining between them. CDR3 region: CASSLLEMANVLTF. In DNA form, the CDR3 reads TGTGCCAGCAGCTTACTCGAGATGGCCAACGTCCTGACTTTC.

This clonotype was observed many times. The chain has TRBV11-2 and TRBJ1-1; D gene uncertain. The CDR3 has 14 amino acids. V lost 5 bases, J lost 4 bases, and 14 bases lay in between. Germline V CDR1 and CDR2: SGHAT, FQNNGV. Written as DNA, the CDR3 is TGTGCCAGCAGCGTAAACGTGGGGAGCACTGAAGCTTTCTTT. Translated: CASSVNVGSTEAFF.

This clonotype has ten or more counts. The chain has TRBV10-2 and TRBJ2-7, with 10 bases matching TRBD2. The germline CDR1 and CDR2 sequences are WSHSY and SAAADI. The CDR3 is made up of 15 amino acids. The V segment lost 6 bases and the J segment 0 bases; nucleotides outside the gene matches: 5. The CDR3 coding sequence is TGCGCCAGCAGAGACGCTAGCGGGGGCTCCTACGAGCAGTACTTC. Its translation is CASRDASGGSYEQYF.

CDR3 loop: CASSLEGALLGEQFF. In DNA form, the CDR3 reads TGTGCCAGCAGCTTAGAGGGAGCGCTACTTGGTGAGCAGTTCTTC. The chain combines TRBV11-2 with TRBJ2-1, with D tentatively TRBD2 (5 bases). The CDR3 has 15 residues. Trimming cost V 0 bases and J 9 bases, with 15 bases left between them. From germline, CDR1 is SGHAT and CDR2 FQNNGV.

This clonotype has just a few counts. The chain has TRBV19 and TRBJ1-2; 9 bases fit TRBD1. The CDR3 spans 16 residues. CDR1 is LNHDA and CDR2 is SQIVND in the germline V gene (reference sequence). Losses at the gene ends were 5 bases for V and 7 bases for J; bases not matched to a gene: 14. CDR3 sequence reads: CASSDSGTGNFGGYTF. CDR3 DNA: TGTGCCAGTAGTGATTCCGGGACAGGGAATTTCGGTGGCTACACCTTC.

This clonotype occurred many times. V and J are TRBV6-2 or TRBV6-3 and TRBJ2-5; D possibly matches TRBD1 or TRBD2 (7 bases each). This CDR3 comprises 14 residues. Looked up from germline, CDR1 is MNHEY and CDR2 is SVGEGT. V was clipped by 8 bases and J by 11 bases, with 24 bases between them. The CDR3 reads CASGLPGQRGRQYF. The CDR3 DNA is TGTGCCAGCGGTCTACCGGGACAGCGGGGTCGGCAGTACTTC.

This clonotype was seen at least ten times. This chain links TRBV4-2 with TRBJ2-5, with 11 bases fitting TRBD2. Per germline, CDR1 LGHNA and CDR2 YNFKEQ. V shed 0 bases, J shed 4 bases, and the junction held 4 bases outside the gene matches. CDR3 length: 16 residues. In DNA form, the CDR3 reads TGTGCCAGCAGCCAAGAGGGTAGCGGGGGGGCAGAGACCCAGTACTTC. It encodes CASSQEGSGGAETQYF.

In this sample, this clonotype turned up a few times. The V call is TRBV30, the J call TRBJ1-1; D remains ambiguous. This CDR3 region has 11 residues. The V end lost 5 bases, the J end lost 1 base, and 5 bases lay between the germline ends. Germline loops: CDR1 GTSNPN, CDR2 SVGIG (reference sequence). CDR3 amino acids: CAWRGNTEAFF. The CDR3 DNA reads as TGTGCCTGGCGGGGGAACACTGAAGCTTTCTTT.

At least ten counts were recorded for this clonotype. The rearrangement links TRBV25-1 to TRBJ2-5; D may be TRBD2 (5 bases). CDR1 MGHDK and CDR2 SYGVNS come from the germline V gene. V lost 4 bases, J lost 5 bases, and 5 bases lay in between. CDR3 length: 11 residues. The CDR3 DNA is TGTGCCAGCAGTGGGGAGGAGACCCAGTACTTC. The encoded protein is CASSGEETQYF.

This clonotype occurred a few times. The V gene is TRBV18, the J gene TRBJ2-7; D not resolved. Per the germline V gene, CDR1 is KGHSH and CDR2 is LQKENI. The CDR3 runs 14 residues. Trimming removed 3 bases from V and 2 bases from J, with 11 bases in between. In DNA, the CDR3 is TGTGCCAGCTCACCTATGAGCACAGCCTACGAGCAGTACTTC. Its protein product is CASSPMSTAYEQYF.

The table lists this clonotype with many counts. This rearrangement joins TRBV20-1 to TRBJ2-1, with TRBD2 identical over 12 bases. The CDR3 loop spans 19 amino acids. V trimming: 1 base; J trimming: 0 bases; junction bases outside the gene matches: 10. CDR1 DFQATT and CDR2 SNEGSKA come from the germline V gene (reference sequence). The CDR3 is CSARGPRASGGASYNEQFF. The CDR3 DNA follows: TGCAGTGCTAGAGGCCCCCGGGCTAGCGGGGGGGCCTCCTACAATGAGCAGTTCTTC.

This chain joins TRBV11-2 and TRBJ1-2; D gene uncertain. Germline assignment: CDR1 SGHAT and CDR2 FQNNGV. CDR3 length equals 13 residues. The ends were cut back, 4 bases at V and 6 bases at J, with 12 bases in the middle. The CDR3 here is CASSSGSGDGYTF. CDR3 bases: TGTGCCAGCAGCTCTGGATCCGGGGATGGCTACACCTTC.

The V call is TRBV28, the J call TRBJ1-1; D remains ambiguous. CDR3 size: 15 residues. Germline CDR1 reads MDHEN; CDR2 reads SYDVKM. Trimming cost V 1 base and J 5 bases, with 14 bases left between them. As DNA, the CDR3 is TGTGCCAGCAGTTTATCTCAATTTAGTAGAACTGAAGCTTTCTTT. Its translation: CASSLSQFSRTEAFF.

This clonotype was found a few times. The rearrangement links TRBV27 to TRBJ2-3, with D possibly matching TRBD1 (6 bases). Per the germline V gene, CDR1 is MNHEY and CDR2 is SMNVEV (reference sequence). This CDR3 comprises 18 residues. Trimming cost V 3 bases and J 5 bases, with 24 bases left between them. The CDR3 here is CASSFNWALQGRGDTQYF. The DNA of the CDR3 is TGTGCCAGCAGTTTTAATTGGGCTCTTCAGGGGCGAGGAGATACGCAGTATTTT.